Described below is a single TCR beta chain sequence and its context. Its antigen is still unknown. The method was immunoSEQ multiplex PCR; TCRdb's version includes in-frame clones alone and lacks a portion of them. The sample carries about 20,000 clones, about 90% recorded once. The data originate from a study of STAT3 mutations in large granular lymphocyte leukemia. The overall study: More than half of T-LGLL patients received immunosuppressive therapy.

Overall study results and limits: TCR clonotype switching after therapy occurred in about 30% of the 18 patients. Samples missed the first appearance of the clone. In T-cell large granular lymphocyte leukemia, about half of patients showed multiple immunodominant subclonotypes.

Sequencing was done on a sample of peripheral blood mononuclear cells. This clonotype originated in a man aged 60 to 75 with T-cell large granular lymphocyte leukemia. Some clones in this sample may be carry-over from other donors' samples.

CDR3 amino acids: CASSEARRGGEKLFF. The CDR3 DNA follows: TGTGCCAGCAGTGAAGCTAGGAGGGGTGGTGAAAAACTGTTTTTT. The chain employs TRBV2 and TRBJ1-4; D is possibly TRBD1 (5 bases). V lost 0 bases, J lost 7 bases, and 12 bases lay in between. CDR1 and CDR2 from the germline V gene are SNHLY and FYNNEI. The CDR3 length is 15 residues.